These T cell receptor beta chains were read from a single sample in a study of blood T cell repertoires in COVID-19. Only in-frame clones appear in the TCRdb table, and some are missing; sequencing was by immunoSEQ multiplex PCR. The data show approximately 160,000 clones, with about four fifths seen just once and 10% to 15% held by the top ten. Input material: peripheral blood. Receptors were obtained from a man in his 70s who had recovered from COVID-19. The CDR3 runs from the conserved cysteine through the conserved F or W. Each record gives: CDR3 protein, CDR3 DNA, clone size, V gene, D gene, J gene. D genes are given only for firm matches. Not all rows give a size; the values are once, few, many and, for expanded clones, a class.

CASSYREGNTEAFF | TGTGCCAGCAGTTACAGGGAAGGGAACACTGAAGCTTTCTTT | - | TRBV27 | - | TRBJ1-1
CASSPRTGDYEQYF | TGTGCCAGCAGCCCCCGGACAGGTGACTACGAGCAGTACTTC | - | TRBV5-4 | TRBD1 | TRBJ2-7
CASSLGTVMNTEAFF | TGTGCCAGCAGCTTAGGGACAGTGATGAACACTGAAGCTTTCTTT | - | TRBV11-2 | - | TRBJ1-1
CASSDRGLGQETQYF | TGCGCCAGCAGTGACAGGGGGCTCGGGCAAGAGACCCAGTACTTC | - | TRBV10-2 | TRBD1 | TRBJ2-5
CASSQLLAGPYEQYF | TGCGCCAGCAGCCAACTACTAGCGGGCCCTTACGAGCAGTACTTC | once | TRBV4-1 | TRBD2 | TRBJ2-7
CASSLAGGDTEAFF | TGCGCCAGCAGCTTGGCCGGCGGGGACACTGAAGCTTTCTTT | - | TRBV5-1 | - | TRBJ1-1
CASSRDSSYNEQFF | TGTGCCAGCTCGAGGGACAGCTCCTACAATGAGCAGTTCTTC | - | TRBV18 | TRBD1 | TRBJ2-1
CASASGELQPQHF | TGTGCCAGCGCGTCAGGGGAGTTACAGCCCCAGCATTTT | - | TRBV11-2 | - | TRBJ1-5
CASSDRDRGGYTF | TGTGCCAGCAGTGACCGGGACAGGGGTGGCTACACCTTC | - | TRBV6-1 | TRBD1 | TRBJ1-2
CASTPTLATNEKLFF | TGTGCCAGCACGCCCACTCTCGCAACTAATGAAAAACTGTTTTTT | - | TRBV6-5 | - | TRBJ1-4
CASSEARGQGRETQYF | TGTGCCAGCAGTGAAGCGAGGGGACAGGGTCGAGAGACCCAGTACTTC | few | TRBV6-1 | TRBD1 | TRBJ2-5
CASSRQGVGETQYF | TGTGCCAGTAGTCGACAGGGGGTGGGTGAGACCCAGTACTTC | - | TRBV19 | TRBD1 | TRBJ2-5
CASRDRENAYGYTF | TGTGCCAGCAGAGACAGGGAGAACGCCTATGGCTACACCTTC | - | TRBV6-5 | TRBD1 | TRBJ1-2